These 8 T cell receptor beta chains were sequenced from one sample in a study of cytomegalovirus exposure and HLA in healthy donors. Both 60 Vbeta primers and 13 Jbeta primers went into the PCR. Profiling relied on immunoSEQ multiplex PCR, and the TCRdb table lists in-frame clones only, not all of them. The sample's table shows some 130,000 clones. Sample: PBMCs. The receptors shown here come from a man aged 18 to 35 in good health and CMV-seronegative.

The CDR3 DNA follows: TGTGCCATCTCCGGGACAGGTTATCAGCCCCAGCATTTT. Protein sequence: CAISGTGYQPQHF. The chain carries TRBV10-3 and TRBJ1-5; 8 bases agree with TRBD1. The CDR3 has 13 amino acids. The V gene end was trimmed by 8 bases and the J gene end by 5 bases; junction bases not matched to a gene: 5. Germline V CDR1 and CDR2: ENHRY, SYGVKD.

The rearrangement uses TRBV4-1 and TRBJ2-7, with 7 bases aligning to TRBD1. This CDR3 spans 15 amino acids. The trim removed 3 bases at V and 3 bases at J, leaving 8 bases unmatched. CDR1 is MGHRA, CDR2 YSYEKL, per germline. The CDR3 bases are TGCGCCAGCAGCCATCTACCGGGACAGAACTACGAGCAGTACTTC. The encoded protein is CASSHLPGQNYEQYF.

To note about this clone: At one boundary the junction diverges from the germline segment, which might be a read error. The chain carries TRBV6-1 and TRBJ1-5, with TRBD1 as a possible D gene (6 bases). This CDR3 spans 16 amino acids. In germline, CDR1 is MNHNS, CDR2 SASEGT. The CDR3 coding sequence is TGTGCCAGCAGTAAAGCCCGGACAGCTATTAATCAGCCCCAGCATTTT. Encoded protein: CASSKARTAINQPQHF.

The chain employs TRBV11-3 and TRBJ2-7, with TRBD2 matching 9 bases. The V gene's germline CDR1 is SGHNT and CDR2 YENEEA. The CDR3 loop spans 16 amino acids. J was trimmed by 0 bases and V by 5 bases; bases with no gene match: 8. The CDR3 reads CASSALVAGVSYEQYF. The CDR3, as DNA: TGTGCCAGCAGCGCCCTCGTAGCGGGAGTCTCCTACGAGCAGTACTTC.

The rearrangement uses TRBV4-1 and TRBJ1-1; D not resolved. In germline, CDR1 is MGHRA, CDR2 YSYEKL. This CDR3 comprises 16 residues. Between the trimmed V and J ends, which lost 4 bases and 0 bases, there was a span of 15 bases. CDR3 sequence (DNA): TGCGCCAGCAGCCGCCTACCGGGGAGACTGAACACTGAAGCTTTCTTT. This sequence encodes CASSRLPGRLNTEAFF.

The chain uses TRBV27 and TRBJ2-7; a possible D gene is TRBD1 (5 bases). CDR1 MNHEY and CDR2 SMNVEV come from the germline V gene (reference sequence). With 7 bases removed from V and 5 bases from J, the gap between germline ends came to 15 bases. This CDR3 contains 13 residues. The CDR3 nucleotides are TGTGCCAGCATAGGCAGGGTGGGCGACGAGCAGTACTTC. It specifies CASIGRVGDEQYF.

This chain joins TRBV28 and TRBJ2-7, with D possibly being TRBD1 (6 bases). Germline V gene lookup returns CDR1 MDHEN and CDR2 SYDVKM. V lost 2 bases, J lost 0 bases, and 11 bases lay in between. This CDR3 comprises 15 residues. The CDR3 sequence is CASSLLTGPSYEQYF. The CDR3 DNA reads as TGTGCCAGCAGTTTACTCACAGGGCCCTCCTACGAGCAGTACTTC.

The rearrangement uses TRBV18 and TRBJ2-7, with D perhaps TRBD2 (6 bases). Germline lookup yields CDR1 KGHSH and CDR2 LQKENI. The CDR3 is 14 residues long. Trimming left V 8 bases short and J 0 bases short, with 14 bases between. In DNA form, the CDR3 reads TGTGCCAGCGCCGGGACTTCGAGCTCCTACGAGCAGTACTTC. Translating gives CASAGTSSSYEQYF.